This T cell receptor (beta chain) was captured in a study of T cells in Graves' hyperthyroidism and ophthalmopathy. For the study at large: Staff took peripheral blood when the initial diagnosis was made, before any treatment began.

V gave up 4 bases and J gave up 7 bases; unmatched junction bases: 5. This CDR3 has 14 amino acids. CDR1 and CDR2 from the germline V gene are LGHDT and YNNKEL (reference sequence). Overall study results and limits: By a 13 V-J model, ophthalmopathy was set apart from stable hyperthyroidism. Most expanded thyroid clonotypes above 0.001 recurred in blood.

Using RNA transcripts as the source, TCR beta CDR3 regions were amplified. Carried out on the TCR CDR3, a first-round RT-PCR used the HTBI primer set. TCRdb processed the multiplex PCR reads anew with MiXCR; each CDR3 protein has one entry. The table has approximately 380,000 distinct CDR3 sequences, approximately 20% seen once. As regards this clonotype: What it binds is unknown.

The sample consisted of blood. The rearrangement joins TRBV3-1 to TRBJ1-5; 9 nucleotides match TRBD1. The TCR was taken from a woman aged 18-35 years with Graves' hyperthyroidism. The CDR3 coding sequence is TGTGCCAGCAGCCGGGACAGGGCCTCCCAGCCCCAGCATTTT. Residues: CASSRDRASQPQHF.